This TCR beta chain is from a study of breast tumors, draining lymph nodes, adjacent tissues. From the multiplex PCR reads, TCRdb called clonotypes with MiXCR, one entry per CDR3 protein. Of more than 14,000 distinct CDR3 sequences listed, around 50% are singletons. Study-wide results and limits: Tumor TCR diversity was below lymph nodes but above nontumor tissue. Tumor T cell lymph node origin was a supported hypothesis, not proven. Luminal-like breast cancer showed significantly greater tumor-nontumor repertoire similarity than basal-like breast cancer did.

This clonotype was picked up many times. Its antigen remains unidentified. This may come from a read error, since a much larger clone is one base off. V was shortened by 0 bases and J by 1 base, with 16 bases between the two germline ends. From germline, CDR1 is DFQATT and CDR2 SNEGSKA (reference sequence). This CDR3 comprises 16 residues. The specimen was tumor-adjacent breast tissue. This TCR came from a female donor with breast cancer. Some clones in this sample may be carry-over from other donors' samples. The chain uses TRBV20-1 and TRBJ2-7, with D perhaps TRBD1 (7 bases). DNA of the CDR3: TGCAGTGCTAGAGATCAAGCCAGGGGGACTTCCTACGAGCAGTACTTC. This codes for CSARDQARGTSYEQYF.